These T cell receptor beta chains were read from a single sample in a study of T cells in Graves' hyperthyroidism and ophthalmopathy. Via MiXCR, TCRdb re-called the multiplex PCR reads, giving one row per CDR3 protein. The sample gives almost 500,000 distinct CDR3 sequences, approximately 23% of which show up once; around 47% is in the top ten. What was sequenced was blood. The origin of the receptors is a woman aged 70 to 79 with Graves' ophthalmopathy. Both conserved end residues are part of each CDR3. The D gene is left open where the match is weak. Only some rows state a clone size, as once, few, many or a class for expanded clones.

V	J	D	size	CDR3	DNA
TRBV5-1	TRBJ1-2	NA	NA	CASSLDRVSGYTF	TGCGCCAGCAGCTTGGACAGGGTTAGTGGCTACACCTTC
TRBV4-1	TRBJ1-2	NA	NA	CASSQATGLGYGYTF	TGCGCCAGCAGCCAAGCCACAGGGTTGGGATATGGCTACACCTTC
TRBV19	TRBJ1-5	TRBD1	NA	CASSMTGGGFNQPQHF	TGTGCCAGTAGTATGACAGGGGGAGGCTTCAATCAGCCCCAGCATTTT
TRBV29-1	TRBJ1-1	NA	NA	CSVERDLGQIGSEAFF	TGCAGCGTTGAAAGGGATCTGGGGCAGATTGGTTCTGAAGCTTTCTTT
TRBV6-5	TRBJ2-1	TRBD2	NA	CASSYQGTRGGEQFF	TGTGCCAGCAGTTACCAGGGGACTAGGGGAGGGGAGCAGTTCTTC
TRBV7-3	TRBJ2-4	NA	NA	CASSQGDENIRYF	TGTGCCAGCAGCCAAGGGGACGAAAACATTCGGTACTTC
TRBV20-1	TRBJ2-3	NA	many	CSAHWGKGTDTQYF	TGCAGTGCTCATTGGGGGAAAGGCACAGATACGCAGTATTTT
TRBV20-1	TRBJ2-1	NA	NA	CSARDLRFNEQFF	TGCAGTGCTAGAGATTTGAGATTCAATGAGCAGTTCTTC
TRBV15	TRBJ1-1	TRBD1	many	CATSLDRVTEAFF	TGTGCCACCAGCCTCGACAGGGTCACTGAAGCTTTCTTT
TRBV19	TRBJ1-2	NA	NA	CATAGVLFELYGYTF	TGTGCCACCGCGGGGGTGCTTTTTGAACTCTATGGCTACACCTTC
TRBV28	TRBJ2-7	NA	many	CASRPRLAGEQYF	TGTGCCAGCAGACCGCGTCTGGCGGGCGAGCAGTACTTC
TRBV6-5	TRBJ2-5	TRBD1	few	CASSYLDRGGETQYF	TGTGCCAGCAGTTACTTGGACAGGGGAGGAGAGACCCAGTACTTC
TRBV10-2	TRBJ1-2	NA	NA	CASTKRISNYGYTF	TGCGCCAGCACCAAGCGGATTTCTAACTATGGCTACACCTTC
TRBV7-2	TRBJ2-2	TRBD2	NA	CASSKGLAEGGGELFF	TGTGCCAGCAGTAAAGGACTAGCGGAGGGGGGCGGGGAGCTGTTTTTT
TRBV15	TRBJ2-3	TRBD1	few	CATSSDRVKTDTQYF	TGTGCCACCAGCAGCGACAGGGTCAAAACAGATACGCAGTATTTT
TRBV7-2	TRBJ2-3	TRBD2	NA	CASSLVGGAGGRTDTQYF	TGTGCCAGCAGCTTAGTAGGCGGAGCGGGAGGTCGCACAGATACGCAGTATTTT
TRBV10-3	TRBJ2-7	TRBD1	NA	CAIKDAGTGGYEQYF	TGTGCCATCAAGGACGCCGGGACAGGGGGCTACGAGCAGTACTTC
TRBV4-2	TRBJ2-1	TRBD1	few	CASSQVIGQGHNEQFF	TGTGCCAGCAGCCAAGTAATAGGACAGGGTCACAATGAGCAGTTCTTC
TRBV6-1	TRBJ2-7	TRBD2	many	CASRETSGSSYEQYF	TGTGCCAGCAGAGAGACTAGCGGGAGCTCCTACGAGCAGTACTTC
TRBV12-3/TRBV12-4	TRBJ2-7	NA	NA	CASSPWTIDEQYF	TGTGCCAGCAGTCCTTGGACTATCGACGAGCAGTACTTC
TRBV2	TRBJ2-2	TRBD2	many	CASSDPRLAGNTGELFF	TGTGCCAGCAGTGACCCGAGACTAGCGGGTAACACCGGGGAGCTGTTTTTT
TRBV28	TRBJ2-7	TRBD1	NA	CASSIQGQSVLGQYF	TGTGCCAGTTCTATCCAGGGACAGAGCGTTCTTGGGCAGTACTTC
TRBV7-7	TRBJ2-5	TRBD2	NA	CASSLFAGGGETQYF	TGTGCTAGCAGCTTATTTGCGGGGGGTGGAGAGACCCAGTACTTC
TRBV16	TRBJ1-2	TRBD1	NA	CASSRQGKSYGYTF	TGTGCCAGCAGCCGACAGGGGAAGAGCTATGGCTACACCTTC
TRBV28	TRBJ2-2	NA	few	CASTLRSGYNTGELFF	TGTGCCAGCACCCTAAGGTCAGGGTATAACACCGGGGAGCTGTTTTTT
TRBV12-3/TRBV12-4	TRBJ1-1	NA	few	CASIPPRAAEAFF	TGTGCCAGCATTCCTCCCCGGGCGGCTGAAGCTTTCTTT
TRBV6-1	TRBJ2-7	NA	few	CASSSPGHKYEQYF	TGTGCCAGCAGTTCCCCGGGCCATAAATACGAGCAGTACTTC
TRBV6-1	TRBJ1-5	NA	NA	CASSEWPGNQPQHF	TGTGCCAGCAGTGAATGGCCCGGGAATCAGCCCCAGCATTTT
TRBV28	TRBJ2-1	NA	many	CASGWDEQFF	TGTGCCAGCGGTTGGGATGAGCAGTTCTTC
TRBV12-3/TRBV12-4	TRBJ1-3	NA	NA	CASSLIVAGNTIYF	TGTGCCAGCAGTTTGATCGTAGCTGGAAACACCATATATTTT
TRBV28	TRBJ1-6	NA	few	CASSGQYLALHF	TGTGCCAGCAGTGGACAGTACCTGGCCCTCCACTTT
TRBV5-1	TRBJ2-7	TRBD1	NA	CASSLGGGGVDEQYF	TGCGCCAGCAGCTTGGGAGGGGGCGGCGTAGACGAGCAGTACTTC
TRBV2	TRBJ2-1	NA	NA	CASSEVQEQFF	TGTGCCAGCAGTGAGGTACAAGAGCAGTTCTTC
TRBV12-3/TRBV12-4	TRBJ2-1	NA	many	CASSFRLSYNEQFF	TGTGCCAGCAGTTTCCGTCTCTCCTACAATGAGCAGTTCTTC
TRBV6-1	TRBJ2-2	TRBD1	NA	CASSSGGWFGELFF	TGTGCCAGCAGCTCAGGGGGCTGGTTCGGGGAGCTGTTTTTT
TRBV7-9	TRBJ2-5	NA	NA	CASSFIPGQVETQYF	TGTGCCAGCAGCTTTATTCCAGGACAAGTAGAGACCCAGTACTTC
TRBV9	TRBJ2-3	TRBD2	NA	CASSVGTSSRFTDTQYF	TGTGCCAGCAGCGTAGGGACTAGCTCCCGTTTCACAGATACGCAGTATTTT
TRBV12-5	TRBJ2-2	NA	few	CASGLVALARPTGELFF	TGTGCTAGTGGTTTGGTAGCGCTAGCGAGACCCACCGGGGAGCTGTTTTTT
TRBV19	TRBJ1-1	NA	NA	CATRRDQNTEAFF	TGTGCCACCCGGAGAGACCAGAACACTGAAGCTTTCTTT
TRBV27	TRBJ2-7	NA	few	CASSLNLWQYF	TGTGCCAGCAGTCTTAACCTATGGCAGTACTTC
TRBV20-1	TRBJ1-5	TRBD1	NA	CSARDIRRTGAQPQHF	TGCAGTGCTAGAGATATTCGCAGGACAGGGGCACAGCCCCAGCATTTT
TRBV5-1	TRBJ1-1	NA	NA	CASSTPGGESTEAFF	TGCGCCAGCAGCACGCCGGGAGGTGAGAGCACTGAAGCTTTCTTT
TRBV27	TRBJ2-5	NA	many	CASSFGGGQTQYF	TGTGCCAGCAGTTTTGGAGGAGGACAGACCCAGTACTTC
TRBV6-1	TRBJ2-7	TRBD1	NA	CASARGTGTGEQYF	TGTGCCAGCGCCCGCGGGACAGGGACGGGGGAGCAGTACTTC
TRBV20-1	TRBJ2-7	NA	few	CSASPRTYEQYF	TGCAGTGCTAGCCCGAGAACCTACGAGCAGTACTTC
TRBV11-2	TRBJ1-1	NA	many	CASSPLTGPNTEAFF	TGTGCCAGCAGCCCGCTGACAGGACCGAACACTGAAGCTTTCTTT
TRBV10-2	TRBJ2-2	TRBD2	NA	CASSAGTSGPNTGELFF	TGCGCCAGCAGCGCCGGGACTAGCGGGCCGAACACCGGGGAGCTGTTTTTT
TRBV7-9	TRBJ1-1	NA	few	CASSPQVLHAFF	TGTGCCAGCAGCCCACAGGTACTACACGCTTTCTTT
TRBV5-1	TRBJ2-1	NA	NA	CASSLEPNQGSYNEQFF	TGCGCCAGCAGCTTGGAACCTAACCAAGGTTCCTACAATGAGCAGTTCTTC
TRBV19	TRBJ2-3	NA	few	CASSGDRGMTSTDTQYF	TGTGCCAGTAGTGGGGACCGGGGGATGACTAGCACAGATACGCAGTATTTT
TRBV12-5	TRBJ2-1	NA	NA	CASGLERHEQFF	TGTGCTAGTGGTCTCGAGCGTCATGAGCAGTTCTTC
TRBV20-1	TRBJ2-1	NA	NA	CSAPLTNEQFF	TGCAGTGCTCCTCTTACCAATGAGCAGTTCTTC
TRBV19	TRBJ2-5	NA	few	CASSKTGKVETQYF	TGTGCCAGTAGTAAAACAGGAAAAGTAGAGACCCAGTACTTC
TRBV27	TRBJ2-7	TRBD1	NA	CASTITGVGYEQYF	TGTGCCAGCACCATAACAGGGGTGGGATACGAGCAGTACTTC
TRBV11-2	TRBJ2-5	NA	few	CASSLAVGTFQETQYF	TGTGCCAGCAGCTTAGCGGTTGGAACGTTCCAAGAGACCCAGTACTTC
TRBV19	TRBJ2-1	TRBD2	NA	CASSPTSGSPPDEQFF	TGTGCCAGTAGTCCGACTAGCGGGAGCCCCCCCGATGAGCAGTTCTTC
TRBV20-1	TRBJ2-1	NA	few	CSARDPSFIEQFF	TGCAGTGCTAGAGACCCCTCTTTCATTGAGCAGTTCTTC
TRBV12-3/TRBV12-4	TRBJ2-7	TRBD1	few	CASSPPRQGSYEQYF	TGTGCCAGCAGTCCCCCCCGACAGGGGTCCTACGAGCAGTACTTC
TRBV18	TRBJ2-3	TRBD1	NA	CASSPPGQASTDTQYF	TGTGCCAGCTCACCACCGGGACAGGCTAGCACAGATACGCAGTATTTT
TRBV28	TRBJ2-1	TRBD2	many	CASSRSSGRNEQFF	TGTGCCAGCAGCCGCTCTAGCGGCCGCAATGAGCAGTTCTTC